The table lists the clone carrying this TCR beta chain with a few counts. Antigen: not known. This entry belongs to a study of blood T cells in healthy people across ages. Study findings and constraints: Compared with aged donors, long-lived donors showed fewer expanded clones, suggesting selection.

Sample-barcoded 5' priming and a J-beta primer mix drove a second PCR of about 7 to 11 cycles. Every single cDNA molecule received a tag from a template-switch adaptor with 12 random nucleotides. Every individual sample yielded 3 million or more paired-end reads (each containing CDR3). TCRdb independently ran MiXCR on the 5' RACE reads; one entry per CDR3 protein. The sample contains 890,000 or so distinct CDR3 sequences, approximately 67% of which appear only once. The CDR3 is 14 residues long. V gave up 4 bases and J gave up 4 bases, with 11 bases separating them. The V gene's germline CDR1 is SEHNR and CDR2 FQNEAQ (reference sequence).

The chain has TRBV7-9 and TRBJ2-1; D is unclear. What was sequenced was blood. This sequence originates from a man younger than 40 in good health. CDR3 nucleotide sequence: TGTGCCAGCAGCTCCCCCGGTCTTTACAATGAGCAGTTCTTC. Translating it yields CASSSPGLYNEQFF. The full variable domain, completed using reference TRBV7-9 and TRBJ2-1, is DTGVSQNPRHKITKRGQNVTFRCDPISEHNRLYWYRQTLGQGPEFLTYFQNEAQLEKSRLLSDRFSAERPKGSFSTLEIQRTEQGDSAMYLCASSSPGLYNEQFFGPGTRLTVL.